Following are 14 T cell receptor beta chains from one sample sequenced in a study of Tregs in tolerant kidney transplant recipients. Related graft donors supplied nonmyeloablative bone marrow transplants, and mixed chimerism was transient. Libraries were prepared by immunoSEQ multiplex PCR; TCRdb keeps only in-frame clonotypes and omits some of them. The repertoire table contains 25,000 or so clones. The sample here was CD4+ T cells from blood (PBMCs), taken 6 months after the transplant. The receptors shown here come from a human patient who received a combined kidney and bone marrow transplant. Among the T cells, some may be from the graft donor.

In the case of this clone: Read coverage stops 3 residues before the CDR3 terminus; the germline J gene supplies the remainder. The chain combines TRBV20-1 with TRBJ1-2; 7 nucleotides match TRBD1. After removal of 6 bases from V and 4 bases from J, the junction contained 8 bases not matched to a gene. CDR1 and CDR2 from the germline V gene are DFQATT and SNEGSKA (reference sequence). The CDR3 is made up of 13 amino acids. The DNA read from the CDR3 is TGCAGTGCCCGCGACAGGGCGGCCTATGGC. Its protein product is CSARDRAAYG. The whole CDR3 sequence reads CSARDRAAYGYTF.

A word on this clone: The observed sequence ends 3 residues before the CDR3 terminus, with the missing tail filled in from the germline J gene. This sequence joins TRBV4-1 and TRBJ2-6; D is unclear. Trimming removed 3 bases at V and 0 bases at J, with 6 bases between. Germline V gene sequence: CDR1 MGHRA, CDR2 YSYEKL. The CDR3 consists of 15 residues. The sequenced part of the CDR3 DNA is TGCGCCAGCAGCCAGGGCAACTCTGGGGCCAACGTC. Its protein is CASSQGNSGANV. The full CDR3 is CASSQGNSGANVLTF.

Points on this clone: The sequenced fragment ends 3 residues before the CDR3 boundary, so the rest is inferred from the germline J gene. This chain uses TRBV10-3 with TRBJ2-1; D might be TRBD1 (6 bases). The CDR3 is 14 amino acids. Germline V CDR1 and CDR2: ENHRY, SYGVKD. V shed 2 bases and J shed 9 bases, with 14 bases lying between them. CDR3 DNA (partial): TGTGCCATCAGTGAGGTCCCAGGGGTTTTTGAG. Translating it yields CAISEVPGVFE. The full CDR3 is CAISEVPGVFEQFF.

Points on this clone: The read terminates 3 residues before the CDR3 end, so the remaining end is supplied by the germline J gene. The chain has TRBV2 and TRBJ1-3, with D perhaps TRBD1 (6 bases). Germline values: CDR1 SNHLY, CDR2 FYNNEI. This CDR3 comprises 14 residues. Trimming removed 3 bases at V and 0 bases at J, with 6 bases between. The sequenced CDR3 bases are TGTGCCAGCAGTGAGGGACACTCTGGAAACACC. Translating gives CASSEGHSGNT. The whole CDR3 sequence reads CASSEGHSGNTIYF.

Notes on this clone: The sequenced fragment ends 3 residues before the CDR3 boundary, so the rest is inferred from the germline J gene. The V and J genes are TRBV19 and TRBJ1-1; TRBD1 aligns across 8 bases. Trimming took 3 bases from V and 6 from J; bases not matched to a gene: 9. CDR1 and CDR2 from the germline V gene are LNHDA and SQIVND (reference sequence). The CDR3 sequence is 15 residues long. CDR3 DNA (partial): TGTGCCAGTAGTATGACCCCAGGGGGCTTGGCTGAA. Translating it yields CASSMTPGGLAE. The CDR3 reads in full as CASSMTPGGLAEAFF.

About this clone: The read is 3 residues too short to cover the CDR3 end, so that end is filled in from the germline J gene. This chain connects TRBV5-1 to TRBJ1-5; tentatively, D is TRBD1 (5 bases). With 4 bases removed from V and 6 bases from J, the gap between germline ends came to 14 bases. From germline, CDR1 is SGHRS and CDR2 YFSETQ. The CDR3 runs 14 residues. CDR3 sequence reads: CASSIGTGGQPQHF. CDR3 DNA, as far as it was read: TGCGCCAGCAGCATTGGGACTGGGGGTCAGCCC. Full variable domain (missing parts from reference TRBV5-1 and TRBJ1-5): KAGVTQTPRYLIKTRGQQVTLSCSPISGHRSVSWYQQTPGQGLQFLFEYFSETQRNKGNFPGRFSGRQFSNSRSEMNVSTLELGDSALYLCASSIGTGGQPQHFGDGTRLSIL.

About this clone: The read ends 3 residues early relative to the CDR3; the germline J gene fills the gap. The chain uses TRBV2 and TRBJ2-3, with TRBD1 matching 7 bases. This CDR3 region has 14 residues. Germline-derived CDR1 and CDR2 are SNHLY and FYNNEI. V gave up 7 bases and J gave up 4 bases; unmatched junction bases: 8. Incomplete CDR3 DNA: TGTGCCAGCAAAGGCAACAGGGGATCAGATACG. Amino acids: CASKGNRGSDT. The whole CDR3 protein is CASKGNRGSDTQYF.

This clone ranks as medium-sized in terms of frequency. The CDR3 end is not reached by the read, which stops 3 residues before it; the germline J gene fills it in. The chain carries TRBV29-1 and TRBJ2-5; TRBD1 agrees at 7 bases. The length of the CDR3 is 16 residues. Unmatched junction bases numbered 13, after V lost 3 bases and J lost 3 bases. The germline CDR1 and CDR2 sequences are SQVTM and ANQGSEA. CDR3 DNA, as far as it was read: TGCAGCGTTGAGGGAGAAAGACAGGGAGAGGAAGAGACC. Its translation: CSVEGERQGEEET. The whole CDR3 region reads CSVEGERQGEEETQYF.

Concerning this clone itself: Read sequence stops 3 residues before the CDR3 end, and the germline J gene provides the missing end. The chain is built from TRBV10-3 and TRBJ2-1; 9 nucleotides line up with TRBD2. Trimming removed 5 bases from V and 2 bases from J; junction bases left unmatched: 7. From germline, CDR1 is ENHRY and CDR2 SYGVKD. The CDR3 extends over 16 amino acids. The CDR3 region is CAISKGGGATYNEQFF. CDR3 DNA, as far as it was read: TGTGCCATCAGTAAAGGCGGGGGGGCCACCTACAATGAG.

Concerning this clone itself: The missing CDR3 end, 3 residues past where the read stops, is filled in from the germline J gene. The gene calls are TRBV2 and TRBJ2-3; TRBD2 aligns across 10 bases. The CDR3 length is 15 residues. Germline loops: CDR1 SNHLY, CDR2 FYNNEI. J lost 3 bases, V lost 8 bases, and 8 bases had no gene match. CDR3 bases read: TGTGCCAGCGCCAAGCGGGGGGGTAAAACAGATACG. It is translated as CASAKRGGKTDT. The whole CDR3 sequence reads CASAKRGGKTDTQYF.

A word on this clone: The DNA ends 3 residues before the CDR3 does, and the rest of the CDR3 is filled in from the germline J gene. The chain recombines TRBV7-9 with TRBJ2-1, with TRBD2 matching 10 bases. CDR1 is SEHNR and CDR2 is FQNEAQ in the germline V gene (reference sequence). The CDR3 is made up of 15 amino acids. V lost 5 bases to trimming and J lost 8 bases; unmatched junction nucleotides: 9. The CDR3 here is CASSTTGTSADEQFF. CDR3 bases read: TGTGCCAGCAGCACCACCGGGACTAGCGCTGATGAG.

A note on this clone: The CDR3 goes on 3 residues after the read ends, and that part is filled in from the germline J gene. This chain joins TRBV7-2 and TRBJ2-3; no reliable D call. The germline V gene encodes CDR1 SGHTA and CDR2 FQGNSA. Trimming removed 5 bases at V and 0 bases at J, with 9 bases between. The CDR3 spans 14 residues. The sequenced part of the CDR3 DNA is TGTGCCAGCAGCCCCCTCACTAGCACAGATACG. Protein: CASSPLTSTDT. The entire CDR3 is CASSPLTSTDTQYF.

A word on this clone: The CDR3 end is not reached by the read, which stops 3 residues before it; the germline J gene fills it in. The chain carries TRBV30 and TRBJ1-1; tentatively, D is TRBD1 (6 bases). The V gene lost 5 bases and the J gene lost 1 base, with 17 bases spanning the gap. Germline loops: CDR1 GTSNPN, CDR2 SVGIG (reference sequence). The CDR3 consists of 15 residues. The CDR3 sequence: CAWLLGGASNTEAFF. The DNA read from the CDR3 is TGTGCCTGGCTGCTAGGGGGGGCCTCGAACACTGAA.

CDR3 DNA, as far as it was read: TGTGCCAGCAGTTCTCTCAGGGGGTATTCTCAAGATACG. It specifies CASSSLRGYSQDT. The whole CDR3 region reads CASSSLRGYSQDTQYF. This sequence joins TRBV6-2 or TRBV6-3 and TRBJ2-3, with 7 bases fitting TRBD1. The read gets to within 3 residues of the CDR3 end, and the germline J gene fills in the rest. Germline V gene sequence: CDR1 MNHEY, CDR2 SVGEGT. V lost 4 bases, J lost 5 bases, and 12 bases stayed unmatched. The CDR3 covers 16 residues.